This T cell receptor (beta chain) was captured in a study of CD8 T cells in ankylosing spondylitis. Of note for this clonotype: The antigen is unknown. This sequence may be a read error, since a much larger clone differs from it by one base.

Points from the study as a whole: Disease-linked clones had a CD8+ phenotype and relatively low frequency in peripheral blood. Among TCR beta sequences, a motif of under ten highly homologous variants appeared characteristic of ankylosing spondylitis blood. Matched synovial fluid from ankylosing spondylitis patients was reported to be enriched for disease-linked clones.

Quantitative molecular-barcoded 5'-RACE generated the TCR beta libraries. Using its own MiXCR run on the 5' RACE reads, TCRdb lists one record per CDR3 protein. The sample lists 200,000 to 250,000 distinct CDR3 sequences; about 10% were seen once. The CDR3 runs to 15 residues. The germline V gene encodes CDR1 MGHDK and CDR2 SYGVNS. The receptor's source is a male donor with ankylosing spondylitis or in good health (not recorded which). The specimen was blood, either unsorted or a sorted T cell fraction (not recorded which). This chain uses TRBV25-1 with TRBJ2-5; D uncertain. The CDR3 spells CVSSSSWAEQETQYF. CDR3 sequence (DNA): TGTGTCAGCAGTAGTTCTTGGGCAGAACAAGAGACCCAGTACTTC.